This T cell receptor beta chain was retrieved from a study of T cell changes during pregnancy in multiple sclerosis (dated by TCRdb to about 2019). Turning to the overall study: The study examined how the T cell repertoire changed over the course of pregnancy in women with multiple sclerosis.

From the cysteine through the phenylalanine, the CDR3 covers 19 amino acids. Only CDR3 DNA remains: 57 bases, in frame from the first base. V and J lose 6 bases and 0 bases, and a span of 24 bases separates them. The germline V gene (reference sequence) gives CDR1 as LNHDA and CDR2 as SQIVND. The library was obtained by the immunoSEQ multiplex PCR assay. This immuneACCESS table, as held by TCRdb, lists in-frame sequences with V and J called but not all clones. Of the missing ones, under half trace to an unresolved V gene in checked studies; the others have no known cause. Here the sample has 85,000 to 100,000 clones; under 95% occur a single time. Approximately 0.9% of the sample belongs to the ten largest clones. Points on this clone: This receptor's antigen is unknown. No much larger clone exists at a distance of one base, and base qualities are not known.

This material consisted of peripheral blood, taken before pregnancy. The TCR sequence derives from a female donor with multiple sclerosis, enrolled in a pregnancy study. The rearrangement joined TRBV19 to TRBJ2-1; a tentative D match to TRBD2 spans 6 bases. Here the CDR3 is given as CASRLSGLSIKSSYNEQFF. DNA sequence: TGTGCCAGTAGACTGTCGGGACTCTCCATAAAGAGCTCCTACAATGAGCAGTTCTTC. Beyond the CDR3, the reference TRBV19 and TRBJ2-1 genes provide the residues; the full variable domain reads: DGGITQSPKYLFRKEGQNVTLSCEQNLNHDAMYWYRQDPGQGLRLIYYSQIVNDFQKGDIAEGYSVSREKKESFPLTVTSAQKNPTAFYLCASRLSGLSIKSSYNEQFFGPGTRLTVL.